One sample yielded the 20 T cell receptor beta chains listed below, sequenced in a study of T cell clonotyping in hematopoietic cell transplantation. Assay: immunoSEQ multiplex PCR; the TCRdb copy retains only in-frame clones and omits some. The sample lists roughly 5,000 clones, about nine tenths seen once, with roughly two fifths in the top ten. Here the sequenced sample was peripheral blood mononuclear cells, taken 100 days after allogeneic stem cell transplant. All receptors come from a female patient aged 50-59 years who had an allogeneic stem cell transplant from a related donor, so the T cells may come from the graft donor. Some clones in this sample may be carry-over from other donors' samples.

The chain recombines TRBV28 with TRBJ2-7, with 8 bases that match TRBD2. With 5 bases clipped from V and 4 bases from J, the junction kept 4 bases outside the gene matches. The CDR3 totals 13 residues. CDR1 is MDHEN and CDR2 is SYDVKM in the germline V gene. CDR3 loop: CASSRPGGYEQYF. In DNA form, the CDR3 reads TGTGCCAGCAGTCGCCCGGGGGGGTACGAGCAGTACTTC.

This clone was detected once. The J gene is TRBJ1-2, the V gene TRBV5-4; no reliable D call. Germline CDR1 reads SGHNT; CDR2 reads YYREEE (reference sequence). V lost 5 bases to trimming and J lost 3 bases, with 11 bases between them. The CDR3 contains 13 residues. Written as DNA, the CDR3 is TGTGCCAGCAGTCTCTTGGGAGACTATGGCTACACCTTC. Protein: CASSLLGDYGYTF. Full variable domain (outside the CDR3, taken from reference TRBV5-4 and TRBJ1-2): ETGVTQSPTHLIKTRGQQVTLRCSSQSGHNTVSWYQQALGQGPQFIFQYYREEENGRGNFPPRFSGLQFPNYSSELNVNALELDDSALYLCASSLLGDYGYTFGSGTRLTVV.

This chain connects TRBV13 to TRBJ1-4, with a possible D match to TRBD1 (5 bases). The germline V gene has CDR1 PRHDT and CDR2 FYEKMQ (reference sequence). Trimming took 1 base from V and 4 from J, leaving 19 bases between them. This CDR3 comprises 18 residues. CDR3: CASSLAVGPDKLNEKLFF. The CDR3 DNA is TGTGCCAGCAGCTTAGCGGTAGGTCCGGACAAACTTAATGAAAAACTGTTTTTT. Together with reference TRBV13 and TRBJ1-4, the CDR3 gives the full variable domain: AAGVIQSPRHLIKEKRETATLKCYPIPRHDTVYWYQQGPGQDPQFLISFYEKMQSDKGSIPDRFSAQQFSDYHSELNMSSLELGDSALYFCASSLAVGPDKLNEKLFFGSGTQLSVL.

The chain couples TRBV30 to TRBJ2-2, with a weak D call TRBD1 (5 bases). The V gene lost 0 bases and the J gene lost 3 bases, with 5 bases spanning the gap. Germline-derived CDR1 and CDR2 are GTSNPN and SVGIG (reference sequence). The CDR3 consists of 13 residues. The CDR3 here is CAWSVQDTGELFF. The CDR3 DNA sequence: TGTGCCTGGAGTGTACAGGACACCGGGGAGCTGTTTTTT.

The chain couples TRBV28 to TRBJ1-4; maybe TRBD1 (5 bases). Germline values: CDR1 MDHEN, CDR2 SYDVKM. The CDR3 is 14 residues long. V shed 3 bases and J shed 6 bases, with 11 bases lying between them. The DNA for the CDR3 is TGTGCCAGCAGTTTGTACAGGACCGATGAAAAACTGTTTTTT. Translating it yields CASSLYRTDEKLFF.

The J gene is TRBJ2-7, the V gene TRBV27; D remains unclear. The V gene lost 3 bases and the J gene lost 0 bases, with 9 bases spanning the gap. CDR1 is MNHEY, CDR2 SMNVEV, per germline (reference sequence). This CDR3 has 14 residues. This chain's CDR3 is CASSFSLSSYEQYF. The CDR3 bases are TGTGCCAGCAGTTTCTCTCTCTCCTCCTACGAGCAGTACTTC.

The chain is built from TRBV7-2 and TRBJ1-2; 10 positions agree with TRBD1. Germline CDR1 is SGHTA and CDR2 is FQGNSA. Germline trimming cut 2 bases from V and 6 bases from J; bases unmatched to any gene: 3. The CDR3 has 14 residues. Here the CDR3 reads CASSLRGQGHGYTF. In DNA, the CDR3 is TGTGCCAGCAGCTTAAGGGGACAGGGGCATGGCTACACCTTC.

This clone was observed once. The rearrangement joins TRBV15 to TRBJ2-5; D is ambiguous. With 3 bases removed from V and 7 bases from J, the gap between germline ends came to 12 bases. Per the germline V gene, CDR1 is LNHNV and CDR2 is YYDKDF (reference sequence). The length of the CDR3 is 13 residues. CDR3 nucleotide sequence: TGTGCCACCAGCAGCCGAACTTGGGGGACCCAGTACTTC. Amino acid sequence: CATSSRTWGTQYF.

The chain links TRBV19 to TRBJ2-2; no clear D gene. The CDR3 is 15 residues long. V shed 3 bases and J shed 7 bases, with 15 bases lying between them. Germline assignment: CDR1 LNHDA and CDR2 SQIVND (reference sequence). For the CDR3, the DNA is TGTGCCAGTAGTATGAGTCTGCGATTTGGCGGGGAGCTGTTTTTT. Encoded protein: CASSMSLRFGGELFF.

This clone was seen once. This chain links TRBV5-6 with TRBJ1-6; D ambiguous. The CDR3 sequence is 14 residues long. The germline gives CDR1 SGHDT, CDR2 YYEEEE. The ends were cut back, 3 bases at V and 2 bases at J, with 6 bases in the middle. The CDR3, as DNA: TGTGCCAGCAGCTCCGGGACCTATAATTCACCCCTCCACTTT. Amino acids: CASSSGTYNSPLHF.

This rearrangement joins TRBV2 to TRBJ1-5, with D perhaps matching TRBD1 (5 bases). Per the germline V gene, CDR1 is SNHLY and CDR2 is FYNNEI. V was cut by 7 bases and J by 2 bases, with 15 bases left in between. The CDR3 covers 15 residues. The DNA of the CDR3 is TGTGCCAGCATTGCGGACCAGGGTGGCAATCAGCCCCAGCATTTT. Translated, it gives CASIADQGGNQPQHF.

In its sample, this clone was seen once. The CDR3 DNA is TGTGCCAGCAGGACTATAGCGGGAGCCCACTACGAGCAGTACTTC. It is translated as CASRTIAGAHYEQYF. The V call is TRBV27, the J call TRBJ2-7; TRBD2 matches 9 bases. V was clipped by 6 bases and J by 3 bases; unmatched bases: 9. This CDR3 has 15 residues. In germline, CDR1 is MNHEY, CDR2 SMNVEV (reference sequence).

This clone is a singleton in its sample. The chain carries TRBV7-9 and TRBJ2-1, with D hard to call. Between the trimmed V and J ends, which lost 2 bases and 8 bases, there was a span of 13 bases. The germline V gene has CDR1 SEHNR and CDR2 FQNEAQ (reference sequence). This CDR3 is 14 amino acids long. The CDR3: CASSLFDSTDEQFF. CDR3 sequence (DNA): TGTGCCAGCAGCTTATTCGACTCTACGGATGAGCAGTTCTTC.

The V gene is TRBV9, the J gene TRBJ2-5; 7 bases line up with TRBD1. Looked up from germline, CDR1 is SGDLS and CDR2 is YYNGEE. This CDR3 has 15 residues. V lost 4 bases and J lost 1; bases outside the gene matches: 7. DNA for the CDR3: TGTGCCAGCAGCCCAAGGGGACAGCTCCAAGAGACCCAGTACTTC. This encodes CASSPRGQLQETQYF.

The V call is TRBV2, the J call TRBJ1-1; D is perhaps TRBD1 (5 bases). Trimming took 4 bases from V and 6 from J, leaving 9 bases between them. The CDR3 totals 12 residues. CDR1 and CDR2 from the germline V gene are SNHLY and FYNNEI. The CDR3 is CASSGQTSEAFF. CDR3 in DNA: TGTGCCAGCAGTGGACAGACCTCTGAAGCTTTCTTT.

The rearrangement joins TRBV19 to TRBJ1-5; TRBD1 agrees at 9 bases. Germline-derived CDR1 and CDR2 are LNHDA and SQIVND (reference sequence). Losses at the gene ends were 6 bases for V and 6 bases for J; bases not matched to a gene: 9. The CDR3 has 15 residues. The CDR3 nucleotides read TGTGCCAGTAGCATACAGGGGGCGACTAGTCAGCCCCAGCATTTT. Amino acids: CASSIQGATSQPQHF. The full variable domain, completed using reference TRBV19 and TRBJ1-5, is DGGITQSPKYLFRKEGQNVTLSCEQNLNHDAMYWYRQDPGQGLRLIYYSQIVNDFQKGDIAEGYSVSREKKESFPLTVTSAQKNPTAFYLCASSIQGATSQPQHFGDGTRLSIL.

J is TRBJ1-6 and V is TRBV25-1, with 8 positions matching TRBD1. CDR1 and CDR2 (germline): MGHDK, SYGVNS. The CDR3 is made up of 14 amino acids. J was trimmed by 7 bases and V by 4 bases; bases with no gene match: 3. The CDR3 DNA sequence: TGTGCCAGCAGTGGGACAGGGAAGAATTCACCCCTCCACTTT. Translating gives CASSGTGKNSPLHF.

V is TRBV25-1 and J is TRBJ2-1, with TRBD2 identical over 11 bases. The germline V gene has CDR1 MGHDK and CDR2 SYGVNS. V was clipped by 4 bases and J by 6 bases; unmatched bases: 8. This CDR3 is 16 amino acids long. CDR3 sequence (DNA): TGTGCCAGCAGTGCCAATAGCGGGGGGGCCGTCAATGAGCAGTTCTTC. Amino acids: CASSANSGGAVNEQFF.

The rearrangement joins TRBV5-1 to TRBJ1-4; D is unresolved. V dropped 0 bases and J dropped 6 bases, with 15 bases sitting between them. The CDR3 runs 16 residues. Germline CDR1 is SGHRS and CDR2 is YFSETQ. The CDR3 DNA reads TGCGCCAGCAGCTTGGCATATATGGGTATGGATGAAAAACTGTTTTTT. Its protein is CASSLAYMGMDEKLFF. Drawing the rest from reference TRBV5-1 and TRBJ1-4, the complete variable domain is KAGVTQTPRYLIKTRGQQVTLSCSPISGHRSVSWYQQTPGQGLQFLFEYFSETQRNKGNFPGRFSGRQFSNSRSEMNVSTLELGDSALYLCASSLAYMGMDEKLFFGSGTQLSVL.

V is TRBV7-2 and J is TRBJ2-2; D is uncertain. The germline gives CDR1 SGHTA, CDR2 FQGNSA. The CDR3 consists of 12 residues. V lost 7 bases to trimming and J lost 8 bases, with 11 bases between them. CDR3 sequence (DNA): TGTGCCAGCAACTCGAGGAAGGGGGAGCTGTTTTTT. Amino acid sequence: CASNSRKGELFF.